This T cell receptor (beta chain) was observed in a study of molecular identifiers for immune sequencing clone quantification. Previously reported methods and listed TCR primers produced the bulk TCR libraries. TCRdb re-analysed the PCR reads in MiXCR, keeping a single row per CDR3 protein. The repertoire holds over 600,000 distinct CDR3 sequences, with just under 20% as singletons. This clonotype was seen repeatedly, ten times or more. The CDR3 length is 15 residues. V lost 6 bases and J 5 bases, leaving 20 bases between the germline ends. Germline lookup yields CDR1 MGHDK and CDR2 SYGVNS. This TCR was recovered from a human donor in good health. Some libraries in this study had Jurkat cell RNA spiked in. This rearrangement joins TRBV25-1 to TRBJ2-7; either TRBD1 or TRBD2 may fit D (5 bases each). Material: naive CD8+ T cells from blood, with Jurkat cell RNA spiked in. Stated subset: FACS-sorted CD8+CD4-CCR7+CD45RA+ naive T cells. The DNA for the CDR3 is TGTGCCAGCAGCGGACTGGGACCGGTTCCTAACGAGCAGTACTTC. Translated, it gives CASSGLGPVPNEQYF.